A single sample is the source of the 3 T cell receptor beta chains below, sequenced in a study of cytotoxic CD8 clonotypes in ibrutinib-treated CLL. TCRdb keeps only in-frame clones here, not all; method: immunoSEQ multiplex PCR. The sample lists some 23,000 clones, 60% to 80% seen once, with roughly half in the top ten. Sequences were derived from PBMCs, sampled at disease progression, from a patient treated with ibrutinib. The receptors were sampled from a human donor with chronic lymphocytic leukemia.

CDR3 DNA: TGTGCCAGCTCACCAGGGGGGTACAATGAGCAGTTCTTC. This sequence encodes CASSPGGYNEQFF. The chain combines TRBV18 with TRBJ2-1, with a possible D match to TRBD2 (6 bases). The length of the CDR3 is 13 residues. V was cut by 2 bases and J by 4 bases, with 6 bases left in between. In germline, CDR1 is KGHSH, CDR2 LQKENI.

The chain recombines TRBV7-9 with TRBJ1-5, with a tentative D call TRBD1 (5 bases). V dropped 1 base and J dropped 5 bases, with 9 bases sitting between them. Looked up from germline, CDR1 is SEHNR and CDR2 is FQNEAQ (reference sequence). The CDR3 is 14 amino acids. The CDR3 DNA is TGTGCCAGCAGCTTAGGAGGGGTGGATCAGCCCCAGCATTTT. The encoded protein is CASSLGGVDQPQHF.

This clone was seen only once. This sequence joins TRBV4-1 and TRBJ2-3; the D gene is possibly TRBD2 (7 bases). The CDR3 sequence is 15 residues long. Trimming took off 4 bases at V and 0 bases at J, with 11 bases between the two ends. Germline V gene sequence: CDR1 MGHRA, CDR2 YSYEKL. This chain's CDR3 is CASSPGGLSTDTQYF. The DNA for the CDR3 is TGCGCCAGCAGCCCCGGGGGGCTTAGCACAGATACGCAGTATTTT.